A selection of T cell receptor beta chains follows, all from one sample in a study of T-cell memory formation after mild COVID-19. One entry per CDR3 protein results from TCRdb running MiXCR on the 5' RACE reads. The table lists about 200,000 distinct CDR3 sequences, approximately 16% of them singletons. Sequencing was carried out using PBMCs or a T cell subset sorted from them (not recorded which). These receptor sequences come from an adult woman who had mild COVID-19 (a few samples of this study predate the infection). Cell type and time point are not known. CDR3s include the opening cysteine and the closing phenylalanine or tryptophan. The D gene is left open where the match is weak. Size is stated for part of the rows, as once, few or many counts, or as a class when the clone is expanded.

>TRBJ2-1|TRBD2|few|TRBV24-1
TGTGCCACCAGTGAGCCGACTAGCGATGAGCAGTTCTTC
CATSEPTSDEQFF
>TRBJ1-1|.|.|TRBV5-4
TGTGCCAGCAGCGAAGAACCGGGCACTGAAGCTTTCTTT
CASSEEPGTEAFF
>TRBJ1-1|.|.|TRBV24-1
TGTGCCACCACCCGAGGGTCGGGGGAGAGCACTGAAGCTTTCTTT
CATTRGSGESTEAFF
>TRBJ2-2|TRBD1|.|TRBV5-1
TGCGCCAGCAGCTTGGACAGGGGGTGGACCGGGGAGCTGTTTTTT
CASSLDRGWTGELFF
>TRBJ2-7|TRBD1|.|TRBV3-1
TGTGCCAGCAGCCATACCGGGACAGGGGGAGGCGGGTACTCCTACGAGCAGTACTTC
CASSHTGTGGGGYSYEQYF
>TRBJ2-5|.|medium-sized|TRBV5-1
TGCGCCAGCAGCTCCGGGCAGGGGAGAGAGACCCAGTACTTC
CASSSGQGRETQYF
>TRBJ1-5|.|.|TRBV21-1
TGTGCCAGCAGCAAAGCGCATCGAGGGGAACAGCCCCAGCATTTT
CASSKAHRGEQPQHF
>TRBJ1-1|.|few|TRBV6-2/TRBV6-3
TGTGCCACCATACCGGGATACAACACTGAAGCTTTCTTT
CATIPGYNTEAFF
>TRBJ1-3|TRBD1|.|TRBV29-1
TGCAGCGTGGGGTGGGACAGACCTTCTGGAAACACCATATATTTT
CSVGWDRPSGNTIYF
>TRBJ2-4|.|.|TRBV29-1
TGCAGCGTTGATTCGCAGGGTTCCAAAAACATTCAGTACTTC
CSVDSQGSKNIQYF
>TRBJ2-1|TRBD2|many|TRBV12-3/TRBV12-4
TGTGCCAGCAGTTTAGGAGGGACTAGCCGTAATGAGCAGTTCTTC
CASSLGGTSRNEQFF
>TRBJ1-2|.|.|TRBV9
TGTGCCAGCAGCGTAGGTCCTGGGGGCTATGGCTACACCTTC
CASSVGPGGYGYTF
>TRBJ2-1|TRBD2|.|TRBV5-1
TGCGCCAGCACCCTGTTACGGGGGGGCAGGTTGGGGTCCGGCTCCCGTAGCGCCTTATTCTTC
CASTLLRGGRLGSGSRSALFF
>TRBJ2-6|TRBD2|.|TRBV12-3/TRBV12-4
TGTGCCAGCAGTCCTAGCGGGAGGAAACTATCTGGGGCCAACGTCCTGACTTTC
CASSPSGRKLSGANVLTF
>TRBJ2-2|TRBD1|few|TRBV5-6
TGTGCCAGCAGCTTGCCCGGGACAGTCACCGGGGAGCTGTTTTTT
CASSLPGTVTGELFF
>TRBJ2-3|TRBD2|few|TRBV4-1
TGCGCCAGCAGGCCGATAGTGTTAGCGGGGGCAGATACGCAGTATTTT
CASRPIVLAGADTQYF
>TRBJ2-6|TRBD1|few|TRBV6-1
TGTGCCAGCAGTGCGACAGGGGTCTGGTCTGGGGCCAACGTCCTGACTTTC
CASSATGVWSGANVLTF
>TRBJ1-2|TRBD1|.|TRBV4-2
TGTGCCAGCAGCCAAGATTGGCAGGGGGCGAGCTACACCTTC
CASSQDWQGASYTF
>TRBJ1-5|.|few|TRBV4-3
TGCGCCAGCAGCCAAGATCGAAGGCCTCGACAGCCCCAGCATTTT
CASSQDRRPRQPQHF
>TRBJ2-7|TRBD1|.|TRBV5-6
TGTGCCAGCAGCCCCACCCGGGACAGGGGTCACTACGAGCAGTACTTC
CASSPTRDRGHYEQYF
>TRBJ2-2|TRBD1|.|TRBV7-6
TGTGCCAAAGGATTACAGGGGAGGAACACCGGGGAGCTGTTTTTT
CAKGLQGRNTGELFF
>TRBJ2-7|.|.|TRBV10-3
TGTGCCATCAGTGCTCCACTCCCTACCTACGAGCAGTACTTC
CAISAPLPTYEQYF
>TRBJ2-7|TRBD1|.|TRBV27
TGTGCCAGCAGACAAGCCCAGGGGGCGCGGCTGTACTTC
CASRQAQGARLYF
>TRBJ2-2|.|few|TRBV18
TGTGCCAGCTCTCGACTTGTTACCTCAAGGCCCCTGCAATTTAACACCGGGGAGCTGTTTTTT
CASSRLVTSRPLQFNTGELFF
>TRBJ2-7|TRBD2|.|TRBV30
TGTGCCTGGAGTGGTCGGGCGGGGGGTGGTCTCGAGCAGTACTTC
CAWSGRAGGGLEQYF
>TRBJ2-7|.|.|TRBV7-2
TGTGCCAGCAGCTTCGCCAGGGGAGCCTACGAGCAGTACTTC
CASSFARGAYEQYF
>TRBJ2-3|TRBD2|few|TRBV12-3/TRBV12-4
TGTGCCAGCAGTTTTTATTCAGCGGGAGGGCCCGGTACGCAGTATTTT
CASSFYSAGGPGTQYF
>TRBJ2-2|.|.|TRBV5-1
TGCGCCAGCAGCCCCATTCAGGCCGGGGAGCTGTTTTTT
CASSPIQAGELFF
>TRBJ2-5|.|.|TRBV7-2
TGTGCCAGCAGCTTAGTGGTTGGGAGGTGGGGGACAGCACGGGAGACCCAGTACTTC
CASSLVVGRWGTARETQYF
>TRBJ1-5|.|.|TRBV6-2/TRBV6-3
TGTGCCAGCAGACTATCGACAGACAATAGCAATCAGCCCCAGCATTTT
CASRLSTDNSNQPQHF
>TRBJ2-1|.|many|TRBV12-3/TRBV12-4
TGTGCCAGCAGTTTTGTTGGGGTCCGGGAGCAGTTCTTC
CASSFVGVREQFF
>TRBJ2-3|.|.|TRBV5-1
TGCGCCAGCAGCTTGGCCAGTATTCGGGGCCTGAGTCATACAGATACGCAGTATTTT
CASSLASIRGLSHTDTQYF
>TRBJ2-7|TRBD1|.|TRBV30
TGTGCCTGGAGTGTACAGGGGGCGGGCGAGCAGTACTTC
CAWSVQGAGEQYF
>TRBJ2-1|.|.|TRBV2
TGTGCCAGCAGTGAACTCGGGGACAATGAGCAGTTCTTC
CASSELGDNEQFF
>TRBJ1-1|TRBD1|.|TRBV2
TGTGCCAGCAGAGAAGGGACAGGGGGCGTTGAAGCTTTCTTT
CASREGTGGVEAFF
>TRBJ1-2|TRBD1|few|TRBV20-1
TGCAGTGCTAGAAAGGGGACAGGGAGGAGCTATGGCTACACCTTC
CSARKGTGRSYGYTF
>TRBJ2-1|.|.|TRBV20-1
TGCAGTGCTAACCTGGACGCGAGCTCCTACAATGAGCAGTTCTTC
CSANLDASSYNEQFF
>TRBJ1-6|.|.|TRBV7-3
TGTGCCAGCAGCTCCGGAGTTAATTCACCCCTCCACTTT
CASSSGVNSPLHF
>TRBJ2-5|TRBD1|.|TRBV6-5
TGTGCCAGCAGAGCCGGACAGGGCGGCCTTAGCCAGTACTTC
CASRAGQGGLSQYF
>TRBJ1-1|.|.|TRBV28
TGTGCCAGCGGGGGGGCGTTGAACACTGAAGCTTTCTTT
CASGGALNTEAFF
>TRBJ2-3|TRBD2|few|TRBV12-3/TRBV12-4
TGTGCCAGCTCTACGACTAGCGGGGAACGCACAGATACGCAGTATTTT
CASSTTSGERTDTQYF
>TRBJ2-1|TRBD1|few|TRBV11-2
TGTGCCAGCAGGAGGACAGGGGGCTCCTACAATGAGCAGTTCTTC
CASRRTGGSYNEQFF
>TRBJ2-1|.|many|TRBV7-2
TGTGCCAGCAGCTTAGTAGGGCAGGGGATGTACAATGAGCAGTTCTTC
CASSLVGQGMYNEQFF
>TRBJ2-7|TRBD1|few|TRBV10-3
TGTGCCATCAGTCGGGGGGGGACAGGGGCCTACGAGCAGTACTTC
CAISRGGTGAYEQYF
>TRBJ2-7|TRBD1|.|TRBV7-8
TGTGCCAGCAGCCTCTCCCGGACAGGGCACTACGAGCAGTACTTC
CASSLSRTGHYEQYF